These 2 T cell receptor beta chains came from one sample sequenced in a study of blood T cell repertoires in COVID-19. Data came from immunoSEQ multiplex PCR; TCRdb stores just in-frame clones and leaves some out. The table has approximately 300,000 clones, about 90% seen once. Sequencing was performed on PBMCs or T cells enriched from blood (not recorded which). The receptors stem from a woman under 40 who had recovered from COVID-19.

CDR3 region: CASGQGWGTEAFF. The CDR3 DNA sequence: TGTGCCAGCGGGCAGGGTTGGGGCACTGAAGCTTTCTTT. The chain recombines TRBV7-9 with TRBJ1-1, with D maybe TRBD1 (5 bases). This CDR3 is built from 13 residues. V was cut by 8 bases and J by 4 bases, with 14 bases left in between. Germline values: CDR1 SEHNR, CDR2 FQNEAQ (reference sequence).

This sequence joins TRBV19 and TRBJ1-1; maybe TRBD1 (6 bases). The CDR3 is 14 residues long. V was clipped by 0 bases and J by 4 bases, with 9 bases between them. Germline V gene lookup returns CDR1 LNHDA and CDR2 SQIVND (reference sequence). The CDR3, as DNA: TGTGCCAGTAGTATAGAACAGGGAAGCACTGAAGCTTTCTTT. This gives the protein CASSIEQGSTEAFF.